This passage covers 17 T cell receptor beta chains from one sample sequenced in a study of PD-L1 blockade in urothelial cancer (dated by TCRdb to the late 2010s). Libraries were made using the immunoSEQ multiplex PCR assay. As stored in TCRdb, this immuneACCESS dataset retains in-frame rearrangements with V and J assigned. A fraction of the clones does not appear; measured against another copy, unresolved V genes explain less than half of the discrepancy, and the remainder lacks a known reason. This sample has 100,000 or so clones in its table, and about 91% of those were observed once. Of the sample, about 0.91% is held by the ten largest clones. Sequences were derived from PBMCs, sampled around atezolizumab (anti-PD-L1) treatment. These receptor sequences come from an elderly woman with urothelial cancer.

The table lists this clone with a count of one. The CDR3 nucleotides read TGTGCCAGCAGCTTAGAGGGGGGGCGCGATTATGGCTACACCTTC. It is translated as CASSLEGGRDYGYTF. The chain links TRBV7-9 to TRBJ1-2; D is perhaps TRBD1 (6 bases). Germline CDR1 is SEHNR and CDR2 is FQNEAQ (reference sequence). V lost 1 base and J lost 5, with 14 bases in between. CDR3 size: 15 residues.

This clone was recorded once. The chain has TRBV9 and TRBJ2-3; 9 positions agree with TRBD2. Losses at the gene ends were 0 bases for V and 1 base for J; bases not matched to a gene: 3. Germline V CDR1 and CDR2: SGDLS, YYNGEE. The CDR3 spans 16 residues. CDR3 DNA sequence: TGTGCCAGCAGCGTAGAGCCTAGCGGGGGCACAGATACGCAGTATTTT. Translated: CASSVEPSGGTDTQYF.

In DNA form, the CDR3 reads TGCGCCAGCAGCTATTGGCAGGGGGGCCAGCCCCAGCATTTT. Translated, it gives CASSYWQGGQPQHF. This rearrangement joins TRBV5-1 to TRBJ1-5, with 7 bases fitting TRBD1. V lost 3 bases to trimming and J lost 7 bases; unmatched junction nucleotides: 7. The CDR3 length is 14 residues. CDR1 and CDR2 (germline): SGHRS, YFSETQ.

The gene calls are TRBV28 and TRBJ1-5; no definite D call. There are 11 residues in the CDR3. The ends were cut back, 4 bases at V and 7 bases at J, with 5 bases in the middle. Germline V CDR1 and CDR2: MDHEN, SYDVKM. The CDR3 loop reads CASSSVQPQHF. CDR3 nucleotide sequence: TGTGCCAGCAGTTCGGTCCAGCCCCAGCATTTT. The full variable domain, rest sourced from reference TRBV28 and TRBJ1-5, is DVKVTQSSRYLVKRTGEKVFLECVQDMDHENMFWYRQDPGLGLRLIYFSYDVKMKEKGDIPEGYSVSREKKERFSLILESASTNQTSMYLCASSSVQPQHFGDGTRLSIL.

This rearrangement joins TRBV27 to TRBJ1-2; TRBD1 agrees at 7 bases. The CDR3 covers 15 residues. With 4 bases clipped from V and 7 bases from J, the junction kept 12 bases outside the gene matches. Germline V gives CDR1 MNHEY, CDR2 SMNVEV (reference sequence). This CDR3 is CASSSGQEWGGGYTF. The DNA for the CDR3 is TGTGCCAGCAGTTCAGGACAGGAGTGGGGAGGTGGCTACACCTTC.

Concerning this clone itself: The germline gene is not matched at one end of the junction; a read error may be the cause. The rearrangement joins TRBV5-5 to TRBJ2-1; weak D call: TRBD1 (6 bases). This CDR3 is 14 amino acids long. Germline V gene data show CDR1 as SGHKS and CDR2 as YYEKEE (reference sequence). Written as DNA, the CDR3 is TGTGCCAGCAGCTTGGTTGGACAGCCCAATAAGCAGTTCTTC. It specifies CASSLVGQPNKQFF.

Of note for this clone: Additional DNA sequences in this sample encode the identical CDR3. The chain uses TRBV28 and TRBJ1-2; no definite D call. V dropped 5 bases and J dropped 4 bases, with 11 bases sitting between them. The germline V gene has CDR1 MDHEN and CDR2 SYDVKM. This CDR3 has 13 residues. The CDR3 DNA follows: TGTGCCAGCAGTCTTGGAACAGCCTATGGCTACACCTTC. Translated: CASSLGTAYGYTF.

The rearrangement joins TRBV5-1 to TRBJ1-4, with D unresolved. Germline assignment: CDR1 SGHRS and CDR2 YFSETQ. The V and J ends lost 2 bases and 8 bases respectively, with 13 bases between them. The CDR3 totals 14 residues. The chain's CDR3 is CASSLGGSKEKLFF. The DNA of the CDR3 is TGCGCCAGCAGCTTAGGAGGGTCAAAGGAAAAACTGTTTTTT.

This clone was picked up one time. The gene calls are TRBV28 and TRBJ1-1; possible D gene TRBD1, 5 bases. V lost 6 bases to trimming and J lost 4 bases, with 21 bases between them. The germline gives CDR1 MDHEN, CDR2 SYDVKM. CDR3 length: 16 amino acids. The DNA of the CDR3 is TGTGCCAGCAGGACGACAGCTACCCTAAGGGGCACTGAAGCTTTCTTT. It codes for CASRTTATLRGTEAFF. Full variable domain (outside the CDR3, taken from reference TRBV28 and TRBJ1-1): DVKVTQSSRYLVKRTGEKVFLECVQDMDHENMFWYRQDPGLGLRLIYFSYDVKMKEKGDIPEGYSVSREKKERFSLILESASTNQTSMYLCASRTTATLRGTEAFFGQGTRLTVV.

V is TRBV4-1 and J is TRBJ2-7, with 8 bases aligning to TRBD1. CDR1 MGHRA and CDR2 YSYEKL come from the germline V gene. Germline trimming cut 3 bases from V and 2 bases from J; bases unmatched to any gene: 12. The CDR3 has 17 amino acids. CDR3 loop: CASSHTRQGRRPYEQYF. The CDR3 nucleotides read TGCGCCAGCAGCCACACCCGACAGGGGAGGAGGCCCTACGAGCAGTACTTC.

This clone appeared once. In DNA, the CDR3 is TGTGCCAGCAGCTTGGATGGGGGGATTTATGGCTACACCTTC. Amino acids: CASSLDGGIYGYTF. The chain is built from TRBV5-4 and TRBJ1-2, with D maybe TRBD1 (5 bases). V lost 0 bases and J lost 5, with 11 bases in between. Germline CDR1 reads SGHNT; CDR2 reads YYREEE (reference sequence). CDR3 length equals 14 residues.

This chain joins TRBV19 and TRBJ1-5; 10 positions match TRBD1. Per germline, CDR1 LNHDA and CDR2 SQIVND (reference sequence). Trimming took 3 bases from V and 4 from J; bases not matched to a gene: 3. The CDR3 has 15 residues. The CDR3 bases are TGTGCCAGTAGTATTGGACAGGGGGTTAATCAGCCCCAGCATTTT. Translated, it gives CASSIGQGVNQPQHF.

This clone has just one count. This chain uses TRBV19 with TRBJ2-7; the match to TRBD2 covers 7 bases. CDR3 length equals 13 residues. CDR1 is LNHDA and CDR2 is SQIVND in the germline V gene (reference sequence). J gave up 0 bases and V 9 bases, and 5 bases lay outside the gene matches. In DNA, the CDR3 is TGTGCCAGCGGGACTAAGAGCTCCTACGAGCAGTACTTC. This codes for CASGTKSSYEQYF. The whole variable domain, filled in from reference TRBV19 and TRBJ2-7, reads DGGITQSPKYLFRKEGQNVTLSCEQNLNHDAMYWYRQDPGQGLRLIYYSQIVNDFQKGDIAEGYSVSREKKESFPLTVTSAQKNPTAFYLCASGTKSSYEQYFGPGTRLTVT.

V and J are TRBV27 and TRBJ2-1; unclear D gene. Trimming removed 1 base from V and 4 bases from J, with 11 bases in between. The CDR3 covers 15 residues. Germline-derived CDR1 and CDR2 are MNHEY and SMNVEV (reference sequence). The CDR3, as DNA: TGTGCCAGCAGTTTATTTATTACAGATTACAATGAGCAGTTCTTC. Protein: CASSLFITDYNEQFF.

The chain carries TRBV27 and TRBJ2-1, with D possibly being TRBD2 (5 bases). Germline CDR1 is MNHEY and CDR2 is SMNVEV (reference sequence). Trimming removed 3 bases at V and 2 bases at J, with 11 bases between. This CDR3 has 15 residues. CDR3 in amino acids: CASSLDSPPYNEQFF. DNA for the CDR3: TGTGCCAGCAGTTTGGACTCTCCGCCCTACAATGAGCAGTTCTTC.

The rearrangement links TRBV27 to TRBJ2-1, with 11 bases that match TRBD2. With 6 bases clipped from V and 8 bases from J, the junction kept 9 bases outside the gene matches. The germline gives CDR1 MNHEY, CDR2 SMNVEV (reference sequence). The CDR3 is 15 amino acids. The CDR3 reads CASRGLAGGEDEQFF. The CDR3 coding sequence is TGTGCCAGCAGGGGGCTAGCGGGAGGTGAGGATGAGCAGTTCTTC.

V gene TRBV28 combines with J gene TRBJ2-7; D is possibly TRBD2 (6 bases). The CDR3 contains 17 residues. Trimming cost V 2 bases and J 0 bases, with 17 bases left between them. Germline-derived CDR1 and CDR2 are MDHEN and SYDVKM. CDR3: CASSLGAGRINSYEQYF. CDR3 nucleotides: TGTGCCAGCAGTTTAGGAGCGGGCCGAATAAACTCCTACGAGCAGTACTTC.